Shown below are 17 T cell receptor beta chains from a single sample sequenced in a study of blood T cell repertoires in COVID-19. The repertoire was sequenced with immunoSEQ multiplex PCR; TCRdb's copy has only in-frame clones and lacks some. Of some 260,000 clones listed, 88% are singletons. The sequencing sample was made of peripheral blood. The source of these receptors is a human donor in a cohort sampled during active COVID-19.

CDR3 in DNA: TGCAGTGCTCGTGCGGGAGTCAATCAGCCCCAGCATTTT. It is translated as CSARAGVNQPQHF. This chain connects TRBV20-1 to TRBJ1-5; D unclear. The CDR3 sequence is 13 residues long. Germline V gives CDR1 DFQATT, CDR2 SNEGSKA (reference sequence). The germline V and J ends were trimmed by 5 bases and 3 bases, with 11 bases remaining between them.

The chain combines TRBV24-1 with TRBJ2-2; 8 bases line up with TRBD1. V lost 3 bases, J lost 5 bases, and 10 bases stayed unmatched. This CDR3 has 17 residues. Per germline, CDR1 KGHDR and CDR2 SFDVKD. The CDR3 spells CATSDPRQGTGTGELFF. CDR3 nucleotides: TGTGCCACCAGTGATCCGCGACAGGGGACTGGAACCGGGGAGCTGTTTTTT.

V is TRBV6-2 or TRBV6-3 and J is TRBJ1-1, with a possible D match to TRBD1 (5 bases). The V end was cut by 4 bases, the J end by 4 bases, with 13 bases between. CDR1 and CDR2 from the germline V gene are MNHEY and SVGEGT. The CDR3 consists of 14 residues. As DNA, the CDR3 is TGTGCCAGCAGTTTGGAGGGGTCGGGCACTGAAGCTTTCTTT. Translated: CASSLEGSGTEAFF.

This clone was counted once. Here the CDR3 reads CASSLERGTYNEQFF. Written as DNA, the CDR3 is TGTGCCAGCAGCTTAGAGCGGGGTACCTACAATGAGCAGTTCTTC. The chain couples TRBV7-8 to TRBJ2-1, with 7 bases aligning to TRBD2. V dropped 1 base and J dropped 2; count of bases not matched to a gene: 2. CDR3 length: 15 residues. CDR1 is SGHVS, CDR2 FQNEAQ, per germline.

The J gene is TRBJ1-1, the V gene TRBV6-5, with 9 nucleotides matching TRBD1. CDR1 and CDR2 from the germline V gene are MNHEY and SVGAGI. The CDR3 consists of 14 residues. J was trimmed by 4 bases and V by 6 bases; bases with no gene match: 6. The CDR3 loop reads CASRHGQGITEAFF. CDR3 coding DNA: TGTGCCAGCAGACACGGACAGGGGATCACTGAAGCTTTCTTT.

V and J are TRBV19 and TRBJ1-5; D remains ambiguous. This CDR3 is built from 15 residues. Germline values: CDR1 LNHDA, CDR2 SQIVND (reference sequence). Between the trimmed V and J ends, which lost 1 base and 3 bases, there was a span of 10 bases. DNA for the CDR3: TGTGCCAGTAGTATAGCTGGCCGTGCCAATCAGCCCCAGCATTTT. Amino acids: CASSIAGRANQPQHF.

The genes are TRBV2 and TRBJ2-1; D gene ambiguous. The length of the CDR3 is 13 residues. Germline values: CDR1 SNHLY, CDR2 FYNNEI. V lost 3 bases, J lost 2 bases, and 5 bases lay in between. The CDR3 is CASSEGPYNEQFF. Written as DNA, the CDR3 is TGTGCCAGCAGTGAGGGCCCCTACAATGAGCAGTTCTTC.

J is TRBJ2-5 and V is TRBV5-4; TRBD2 matches at 12 bases. Germline CDR1 and CDR2: SGHNT and YYREEE (reference sequence). This CDR3 comprises 16 residues. V dropped 6 bases and J dropped 2; count of bases not matched to a gene: 8. The CDR3 nucleotides are TGTGCCAGCACCCAACTAGCGGGAGGTGGGCAAGAGACCCAGTACTTC. Protein product: CASTQLAGGGQETQYF. The whole variable domain, remainder taken from reference TRBV5-4 and TRBJ2-5, is ETGVTQSPTHLIKTRGQQVTLRCSSQSGHNTVSWYQQALGQGPQFIFQYYREEENGRGNFPPRFSGLQFPNYSSELNVNALELDDSALYLCASTQLAGGGQETQYFGPGTRLLVL.

The CDR3 reads CASSLGQLSRGEKLFF. The CDR3 region has the DNA TGCGCCAGCAGCTTGGGGCAGCTCTCACGGGGTGAAAAACTGTTTTTT. The gene calls are TRBV5-1 and TRBJ1-4; D unclear. Germline values: CDR1 SGHRS, CDR2 YFSETQ. This CDR3 is 16 amino acids long. Trimming removed 0 bases at V and 7 bases at J, with 16 bases between.

This clone was seen once. The rearrangement joins TRBV30 to TRBJ1-5; weak D call: TRBD1 (6 bases). The CDR3 spans 15 residues. The V end lost 2 bases, the J end lost 1 base, and 12 bases lay between the germline ends. Germline CDR1 and CDR2: GTSNPN and SVGIG (reference sequence). The CDR3 protein is CAWSQGGASNQPQHF. In DNA, the CDR3 is TGTGCCTGGAGTCAAGGGGGGGCCAGCAATCAGCCCCAGCATTTT. The full variable domain, with the rest looked up from reference TRBV30 and TRBJ1-5, is SQTIHQWPATLVQPVGSPLSLECTVEGTSNPNLYWYRQAAGRGLQLLFYSVGIGQISSEVPQNLSASRPQDRQFILSSKKLLLSDSGFYLCAWSQGGASNQPQHFGDGTRLSIL.

The V call is TRBV3-1 (or the pseudogene TRBV3-2), the J call TRBJ1-1, with a weak D call TRBD1 (5 bases). CDR1 and CDR2 from the germline V gene are LGHDT and YNNKEL (reference sequence). Trimming pared 1 base from V and 0 bases from J, leaving 9 bases between. This CDR3 is 15 amino acids long. The CDR3 is CASSQGGTLNTEAFF. The DNA for the CDR3 is TGTGCCAGCAGCCAAGGCGGGACCCTGAACACTGAAGCTTTCTTT.

This clone was counted once. Within the sample, other DNA sequences also encode this same CDR3. The rearrangement joins TRBV18 to TRBJ1-5; no clear D. Germline lookup yields CDR1 KGHSH and CDR2 LQKENI. The CDR3 spans 12 residues. V shed 2 bases and J shed 5 bases, with 4 bases lying between them. CDR3 region: CASSPRDQPQHF. Here the CDR3 DNA reads TGTGCCAGCTCACCAAGAGATCAGCCCCAGCATTTT.

V gene TRBV4-2 combines with J gene TRBJ2-7; 9 nucleotides match TRBD1. CDR3 length: 16 residues. The ends lost 4 bases at V and 3 bases at J; junction bases unmatched: 10. Germline V gene data show CDR1 as LGHNA and CDR2 as YNFKEQ. Written as DNA, the CDR3 is TGTGCCAGCAGCCCCAAACAGGGGGCGTTCCGCTACGAGCAGTACTTC. Translated: CASSPKQGAFRYEQYF.

V gene TRBV6-2 or TRBV6-3 combines with J gene TRBJ2-7, with 12 bases that match TRBD2. Per germline, CDR1 MNHEY and CDR2 SVGEGT. V trimming: 5 bases; J trimming: 3 bases; junction bases outside the gene matches: 5. This CDR3 contains 15 residues. The CDR3 DNA sequence: TGTGCCAGCAGTACCTGGGGACTAGCGGGCTACGAGCAGTACTTC. It codes for CASSTWGLAGYEQYF.

The chain combines TRBV5-8 with TRBJ1-2; D uncertain. This CDR3 region has 12 residues. Germline V gene lookup returns CDR1 SGHTS and CDR2 YDEGEE. Trimming took 9 bases from V and 0 from J, leaving 9 bases between them. The CDR3 loop is CAITRTNYGYTF. The CDR3 bases are TGTGCCATTACGAGGACTAACTATGGCTACACCTTC.

The chain has TRBV28 and TRBJ2-2, with a weak D call TRBD2 (6 bases). Germline V gene lookup returns CDR1 MDHEN and CDR2 SYDVKM. Trimming stripped 3 bases from V and 6 bases from J, with 23 bases between. This CDR3 region has 18 residues. The DNA for the CDR3 is TGTGCCAGCAGTTTTTTGGGTGTTAGCGGACCTTTTTCCGGGGAGCTGTTTTTT. It specifies CASSFLGVSGPFSGELFF. The complete variable domain, with remaining parts taken from reference TRBV28 and TRBJ2-2, reads DVKVTQSSRYLVKRTGEKVFLECVQDMDHENMFWYRQDPGLGLRLIYFSYDVKMKEKGDIPEGYSVSREKKERFSLILESASTNQTSMYLCASSFLGVSGPFSGELFFGEGSRLTVL.

This rearrangement joins TRBV18 to TRBJ2-7, with D possibly matching TRBD2 (7 bases). The V gene lost 1 base and the J gene lost 0 bases, with 13 bases spanning the gap. Germline V gene sequence: CDR1 KGHSH, CDR2 LQKENI. The CDR3 loop spans 16 amino acids. CDR3 amino acids: CASSPRGGASSYEQYF. The CDR3 bases are TGTGCCAGCTCACCACGGGGGGGGGCGAGCTCCTACGAGCAGTACTTC.